This record looks at one T cell receptor (beta chain) sequence and its context. Its antigen is not known. This sample was included in a study of shared clonotypes between healthy human individuals. This CDR3 is built from 14 residues. Germline V gene data show CDR1 as MDHEN and CDR2 as SYDVKM. Deletions cut 4 bases from V and 8 bases from J, with 15 bases between. Overall study results and limits: Across subsets, estimated richness was generally greater for naive than for memory populations. Sampling covered blood only; tissue repertoires likely differ.

The donors were all Caucasian adults (living in Nashville, Tennessee). Only in-frame clones appear in the TCRdb table, and some are missing; sequencing was by immunoSEQ multiplex PCR. The table has roughly 1 million clones, around 74% seen once. The sequence derives from a man aged 18-30 years in good health. This chain uses TRBV28 with TRBJ2-4; TRBD2 is a possible D gene (5 bases). The sequencing input was memory CD4+ T cells sorted from blood. The subset: CD45RA-negative fraction. CDR3 protein: CASSYEGMKDIQYF. CDR3 sequence (DNA): TGTGCCAGCAGTTATGAGGGAATGAAAGACATTCAGTACTTC.